This TCR beta chain was retrieved from a study of T cell changes during pregnancy in multiple sclerosis. Trimming took 3 bases from V and 3 from J; bases not matched to a gene: 0. The CDR3 loop spans 15 amino acids. Looked up from germline, CDR1 is KGHSH and CDR2 is LQKENI. Here immunoSEQ multiplex PCR was the method, and the copy in TCRdb shows in-frame clones only, minus some. The profile shows approximately 85,000 clones, 91% of them singletons. The chain uses TRBV18 and TRBJ2-1; 12 bases map to TRBD2. This clonotype was obtained from a female donor with multiple sclerosis, enrolled in a pregnancy study. The sample was peripheral blood, taken in the first trimester of pregnancy. The CDR3 nucleotides are TGTGCCAGCTCACCGACTAGCGGGGGCTACAATGAGCAGTTCTTC. Translating it yields CASSPTSGGYNEQFF.